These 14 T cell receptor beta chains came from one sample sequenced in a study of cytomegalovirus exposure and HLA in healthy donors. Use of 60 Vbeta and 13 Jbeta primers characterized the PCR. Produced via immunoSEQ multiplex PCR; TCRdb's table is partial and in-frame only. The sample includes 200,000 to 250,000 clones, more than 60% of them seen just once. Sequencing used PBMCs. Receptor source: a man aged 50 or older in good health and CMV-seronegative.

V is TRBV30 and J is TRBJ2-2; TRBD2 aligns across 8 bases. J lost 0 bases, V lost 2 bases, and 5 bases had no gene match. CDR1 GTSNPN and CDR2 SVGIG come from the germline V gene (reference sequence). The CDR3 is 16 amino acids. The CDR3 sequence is CAWSRLAGTNTGELFF. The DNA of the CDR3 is TGTGCCTGGAGTCGCCTAGCGGGTACGAACACCGGGGAGCTGTTTTTT.

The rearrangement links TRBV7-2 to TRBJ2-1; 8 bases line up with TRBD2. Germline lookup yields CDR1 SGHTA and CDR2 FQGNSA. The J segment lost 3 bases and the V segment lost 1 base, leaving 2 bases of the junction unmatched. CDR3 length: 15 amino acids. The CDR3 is CASSLERGGYNEQFF. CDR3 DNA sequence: TGTGCCAGCAGCTTAGAACGGGGGGGCTACAATGAGCAGTTCTTC.

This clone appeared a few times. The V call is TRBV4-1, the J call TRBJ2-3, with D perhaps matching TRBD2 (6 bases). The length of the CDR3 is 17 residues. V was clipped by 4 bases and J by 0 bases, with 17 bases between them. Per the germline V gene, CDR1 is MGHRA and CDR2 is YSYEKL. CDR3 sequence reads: CASSLRWDWTSTDTQYF. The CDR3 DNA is TGCGCCAGCAGCCTAAGATGGGACTGGACTAGCACAGATACGCAGTATTTT.

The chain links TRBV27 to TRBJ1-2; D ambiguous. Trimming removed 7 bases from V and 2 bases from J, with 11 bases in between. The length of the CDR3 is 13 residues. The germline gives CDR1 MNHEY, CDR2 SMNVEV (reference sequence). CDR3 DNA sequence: TGTGCCAGCACCACGAGCCTAAACTATGGCTACACCTTC. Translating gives CASTTSLNYGYTF.

The CDR3 region is CASTALVEQYF. CDR3 in DNA: TGTGCCAGCACGGCCCTAGTCGAGCAGTACTTC. The chain combines TRBV28 with TRBJ2-7; D is ambiguous. The V end was cut by 7 bases, the J end by 6 bases, with 10 bases between. Per the germline V gene, CDR1 is MDHEN and CDR2 is SYDVKM. The CDR3 is 11 residues long.

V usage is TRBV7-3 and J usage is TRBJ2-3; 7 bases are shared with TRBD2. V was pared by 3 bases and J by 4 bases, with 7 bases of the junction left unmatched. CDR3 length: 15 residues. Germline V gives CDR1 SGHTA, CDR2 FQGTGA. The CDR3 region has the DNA TGTGCCAGCAGCTTGGGCGGCCGGGGGGCAGATACGCAGTATTTT. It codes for CASSLGGRGADTQYF.

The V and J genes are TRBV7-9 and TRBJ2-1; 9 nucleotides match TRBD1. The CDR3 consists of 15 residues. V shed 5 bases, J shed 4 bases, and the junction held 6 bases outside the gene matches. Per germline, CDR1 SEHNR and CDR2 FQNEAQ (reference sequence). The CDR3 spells CASSEQGALYNEQFF. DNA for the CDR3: TGTGCCAGCAGCGAACAGGGGGCGTTATACAATGAGCAGTTCTTC. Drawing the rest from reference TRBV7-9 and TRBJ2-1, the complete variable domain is DTGVSQNPRHKITKRGQNVTFRCDPISEHNRLYWYRQTLGQGPEFLTYFQNEAQLEKSRLLSDRFSAERPKGSFSTLEIQRTEQGDSAMYLCASSEQGALYNEQFFGPGTRLTVL.

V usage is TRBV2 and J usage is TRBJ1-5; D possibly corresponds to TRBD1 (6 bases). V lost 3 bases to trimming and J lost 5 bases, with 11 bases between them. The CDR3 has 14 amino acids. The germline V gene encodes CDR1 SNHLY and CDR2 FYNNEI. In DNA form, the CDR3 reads TGTGCCAGCAGTGATACAGGGATTCATCAGCCCCAGCATTTT. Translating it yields CASSDTGIHQPQHF.

CDR3 loop: CASSPGGRASNEQFF. The DNA for the CDR3 is TGTGCCAGCAGCCCCGGGGGGAGGGCCTCCAATGAGCAGTTCTTC. The chain uses TRBV9 and TRBJ2-1; 7 nucleotides align to TRBD2. Unmatched junction bases numbered 10, after V lost 4 bases and J lost 6 bases. The CDR3 length is 15 residues. The germline CDR1 and CDR2 sequences are SGDLS and YYNGEE.

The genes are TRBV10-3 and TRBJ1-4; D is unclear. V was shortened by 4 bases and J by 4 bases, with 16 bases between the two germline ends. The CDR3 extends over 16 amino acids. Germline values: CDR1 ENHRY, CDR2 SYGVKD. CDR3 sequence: CAISGSGRNDNEKLFF. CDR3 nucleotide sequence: TGTGCCATCAGTGGGAGCGGCAGAAACGATAATGAAAAACTGTTTTTT.

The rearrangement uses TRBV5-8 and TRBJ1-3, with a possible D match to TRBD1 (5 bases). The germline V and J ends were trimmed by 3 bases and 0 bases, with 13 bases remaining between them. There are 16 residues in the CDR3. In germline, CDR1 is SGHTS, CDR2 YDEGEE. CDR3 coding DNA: TGTGCCAGCAGCTATGAAGGACAAATCTCTGGAAACACCATATATTTT. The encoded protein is CASSYEGQISGNTIYF.

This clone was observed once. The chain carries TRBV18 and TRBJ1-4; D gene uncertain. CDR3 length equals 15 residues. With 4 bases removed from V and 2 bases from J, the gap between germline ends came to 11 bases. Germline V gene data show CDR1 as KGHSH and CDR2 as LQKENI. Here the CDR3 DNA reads TGTGCCAGCTCACTGGACCGCGGGACTAATGAAAAACTGTTTTTT. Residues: CASSLDRGTNEKLFF.

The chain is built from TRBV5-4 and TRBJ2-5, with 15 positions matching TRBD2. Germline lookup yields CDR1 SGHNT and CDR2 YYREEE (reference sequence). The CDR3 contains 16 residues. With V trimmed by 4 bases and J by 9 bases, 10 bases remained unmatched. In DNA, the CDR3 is TGTGCCAGCAGCCCCGGACTAGCGGGGGGGGGTGGGTCCCAGTACTTC. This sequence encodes CASSPGLAGGGGSQYF.

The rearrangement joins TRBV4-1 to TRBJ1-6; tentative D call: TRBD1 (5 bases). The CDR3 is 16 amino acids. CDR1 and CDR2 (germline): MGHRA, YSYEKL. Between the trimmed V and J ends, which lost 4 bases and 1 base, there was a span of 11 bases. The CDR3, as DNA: TGCGCCAGCAGCCCTCCAGACAGATCCTATAATTCACCCCTCCACTTT. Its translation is CASSPPDRSYNSPLHF.